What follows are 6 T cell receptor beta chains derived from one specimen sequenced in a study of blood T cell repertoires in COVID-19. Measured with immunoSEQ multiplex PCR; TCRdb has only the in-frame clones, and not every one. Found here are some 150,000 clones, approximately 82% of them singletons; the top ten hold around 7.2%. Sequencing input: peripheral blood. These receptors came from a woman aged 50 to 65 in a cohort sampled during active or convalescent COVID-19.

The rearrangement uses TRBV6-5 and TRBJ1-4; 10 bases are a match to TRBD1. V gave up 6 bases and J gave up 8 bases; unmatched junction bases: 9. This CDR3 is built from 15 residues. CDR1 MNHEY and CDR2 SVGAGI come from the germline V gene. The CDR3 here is CASRSAGTGEEKLFF. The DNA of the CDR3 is TGTGCCAGCAGATCAGCCGGGACAGGGGAAGAAAAACTGTTTTTT.

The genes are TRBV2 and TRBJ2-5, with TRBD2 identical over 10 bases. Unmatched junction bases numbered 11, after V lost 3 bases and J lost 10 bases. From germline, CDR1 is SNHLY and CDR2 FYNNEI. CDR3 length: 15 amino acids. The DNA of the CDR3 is TGTGCCAGCAGTGAGATCCCCGGAGCTAGCGGGAGCCAGTACTTC. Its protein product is CASSEIPGASGSQYF.

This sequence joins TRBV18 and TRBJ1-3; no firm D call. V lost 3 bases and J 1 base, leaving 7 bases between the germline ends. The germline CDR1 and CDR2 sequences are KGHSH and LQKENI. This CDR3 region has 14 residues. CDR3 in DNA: TGTGCCAGCTCACCGGTGGCATCTGGAAACACCATATATTTT. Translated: CASSPVASGNTIYF.

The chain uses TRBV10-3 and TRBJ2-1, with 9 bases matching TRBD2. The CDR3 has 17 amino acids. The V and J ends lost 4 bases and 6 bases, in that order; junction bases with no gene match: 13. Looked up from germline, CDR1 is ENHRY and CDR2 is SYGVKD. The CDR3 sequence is CAISGPVGRGGPNEQFF. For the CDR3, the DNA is TGTGCCATCAGTGGGCCGGTGGGGCGGGGGGGCCCCAATGAGCAGTTCTTC.

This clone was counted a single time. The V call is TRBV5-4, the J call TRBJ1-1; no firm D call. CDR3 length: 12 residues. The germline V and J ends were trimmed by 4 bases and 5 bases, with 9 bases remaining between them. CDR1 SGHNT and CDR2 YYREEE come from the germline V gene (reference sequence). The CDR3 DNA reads TGTGCCAGCAGCCGAGGGATTACTGAAGCTTTCTTT. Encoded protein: CASSRGITEAFF.

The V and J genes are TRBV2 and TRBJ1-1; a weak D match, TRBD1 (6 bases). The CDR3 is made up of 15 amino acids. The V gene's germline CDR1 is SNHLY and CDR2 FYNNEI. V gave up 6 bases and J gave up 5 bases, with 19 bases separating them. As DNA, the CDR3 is TGTGCCAGCAGCGCGAGTCAGGGGCTAGAAACTGAAGCTTTCTTT. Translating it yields CASSASQGLETEAFF.